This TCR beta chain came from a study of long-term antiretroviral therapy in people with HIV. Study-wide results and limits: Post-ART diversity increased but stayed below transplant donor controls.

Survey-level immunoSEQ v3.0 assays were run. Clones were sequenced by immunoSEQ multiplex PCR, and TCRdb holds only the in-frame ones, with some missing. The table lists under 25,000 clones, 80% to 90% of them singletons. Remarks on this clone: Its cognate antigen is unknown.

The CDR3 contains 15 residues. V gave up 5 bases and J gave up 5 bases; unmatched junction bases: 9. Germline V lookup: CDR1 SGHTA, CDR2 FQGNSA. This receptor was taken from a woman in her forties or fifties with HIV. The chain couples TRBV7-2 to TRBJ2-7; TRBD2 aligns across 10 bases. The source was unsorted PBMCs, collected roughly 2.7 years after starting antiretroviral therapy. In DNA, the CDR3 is TGTGCCAGCAGCCGTATAGCGGGAGGCTTCAACGAGCAGTACTTC. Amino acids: CASSRIAGGFNEQYF.